This passage covers 18 T cell receptor beta chains from one sample sequenced in a study of T cell responses to AZD1222 COVID-19 vaccine. Assay used: immunoSEQ multiplex PCR; TCRdb lists only in-frame clones, some missing. This table has about 99,000 clones, 80% to 90% appearing once. The sequences come from peripheral blood, collected on day 0 of AZD1222 vaccination. All receptors come from an adult in good health.

The rearrangement links TRBV5-1 to TRBJ2-7, with 9 bases matching TRBD2. The V segment lost 0 bases and the J segment 5 bases; nucleotides outside the gene matches: 9. The CDR3 is 16 amino acids. Germline V gives CDR1 SGHRS, CDR2 YFSETQ. CDR3 residues: CASSLAIDSGGNEQYF. The CDR3 DNA reads TGCGCCAGCAGCTTGGCGATTGACAGCGGGGGGAACGAGCAGTACTTC.

V is TRBV7-2 and J is TRBJ1-3, with D possibly being TRBD1 (5 bases). The V gene's germline CDR1 is SGHTA and CDR2 FQGNSA. Trimming stripped 4 bases from V and 5 bases from J, with 9 bases between. CDR3 length equals 13 residues. CDR3 protein: CASSSRTRNTIYF. The CDR3 DNA follows: TGTGCCAGCAGCTCCAGGACAAGAAACACCATATATTTT.

This chain joins TRBV28 and TRBJ1-5; TRBD1 agrees at 10 bases. J lost 2 bases, V lost 2 bases, and 12 bases had no gene match. The CDR3 has 19 amino acids. Germline values: CDR1 MDHEN, CDR2 SYDVKM. The CDR3 DNA reads TGTGCCAGCAGTTTAATCGGGACAGGGGTTAAATCGGGCAATCAGCCCCAGCATTTT. Protein: CASSLIGTGVKSGNQPQHF.

This clone was counted once. J is TRBJ1-2 and V is TRBV3-1 (or the pseudogene TRBV3-2); possibly TRBD1 for D (6 bases). Trimming cost V 3 bases and J 6 bases, with 14 bases left between them. From germline, CDR1 is LGHDT and CDR2 YNNKEL (reference sequence). This CDR3 region has 14 residues. DNA of the CDR3: TGTGCCAGCAGCCATACAGGGAAAGGGAATGGCTACACCTTC. Amino acids: CASSHTGKGNGYTF.

This chain links TRBV7-9 with TRBJ2-7; unclear D gene. Germline CDR1 SEHNR, CDR2 FQNEAQ (reference sequence). Trimming took 5 bases from V and 6 from J, leaving 14 bases between them. The CDR3 is made up of 13 amino acids. This CDR3 reads CASSRYVDFEQYF. CDR3 sequence (DNA): TGTGCCAGCAGCCGGTACGTTGATTTCGAGCAGTACTTC.

With respect to this clone: At one boundary the junction diverges from the germline segment, which might be a read error. This chain joins TRBV7-7 and TRBJ2-1; a possible D gene is TRBD1 (5 bases). The CDR3 totals 13 residues. From germline, CDR1 is SSHAT and CDR2 FNYEAQ (reference sequence). CDR3 nucleotides: TGTGCTAGCAGCTTAGGGTTGCAGGGTGGAATGTTCTTC. It specifies CASSLGLQGGMFF.

The chain couples TRBV28 to TRBJ1-1, with TRBD1 as a possible D gene (6 bases). The CDR3 has 12 residues. With 5 bases removed from V and 11 bases from J, the gap between germline ends came to 15 bases. Germline CDR1 and CDR2: MDHEN and SYDVKM. The chain's CDR3 is CASSPPGQQAFF. CDR3 DNA: TGTGCCAGCAGTCCACCCGGACAGCAGGCTTTCTTT.

J is TRBJ2-3 and V is TRBV9; the D gene could be TRBD1 or TRBD2 (5 bases each). Germline CDR1 is SGDLS and CDR2 is YYNGEE. Trimming took off 4 bases at V and 4 bases at J, with 10 bases between the two ends. CDR3 length equals 13 residues. The CDR3 DNA sequence: TGTGCCAGCAGCTGGGGGTTTTCAGATACGCAGTATTTT. Residues: CASSWGFSDTQYF.

The chain recombines TRBV19 with TRBJ1-2; D not resolved. Germline CDR1 and CDR2: LNHDA and SQIVND (reference sequence). The CDR3 runs to 15 residues. V shed 5 bases and J shed 4 bases, with 17 bases lying between them. DNA for the CDR3: TGTGCCAGTAGTCCCCTCGTAGGGCCCTCCTATGGCTACACCTTC. The encoded protein is CASSPLVGPSYGYTF.

The CDR3 spells CSAQPGPGTGELFF. CDR3 DNA: TGCAGCGCCCAACCGGGACCTGGGACCGGGGAGCTGTTTTTT. The V and J genes are TRBV29-1 and TRBJ2-2; the D gene could be TRBD1 or TRBD2 (5 bases each). Trimming took off 7 bases at V and 5 bases at J, with 17 bases between the two ends. Germline assignment: CDR1 SQVTM and CDR2 ANQGSEA. The CDR3 spans 14 residues.

This rearrangement joins TRBV10-3 to TRBJ1-2; 9 bases fit TRBD1. Per germline, CDR1 ENHRY and CDR2 SYGVKD. V shed 4 bases, J shed 2 bases, and the junction held 2 bases outside the gene matches. The CDR3 runs to 14 residues. CDR3 sequence (DNA): TGTGCCATCAGTGTAGGACAGGGGAACTATGGCTACACCTTC. Protein product: CAISVGQGNYGYTF.

The genes are TRBV12-3 or TRBV12-4 and TRBJ1-1, with no clear D. V was cut by 6 bases and J by 4 bases, with 9 bases left in between. The CDR3 extends over 12 amino acids. For the CDR3, the DNA is TGTGCCAGCAGACCTTGGGCCACTGAAGCTTTCTTT. Its protein is CASRPWATEAFF.

The chain is built from TRBV19 and TRBJ1-3; D uncertain. Trimming stripped 3 bases from V and 3 bases from J, with 9 bases between. CDR3 length: 14 residues. Germline V gives CDR1 LNHDA, CDR2 SQIVND (reference sequence). The CDR3 DNA reads as TGTGCCAGTAGTATTCAATCCCATGGAAACACCATATATTTT. It yields the protein CASSIQSHGNTIYF.

The CDR3 nucleotides read TGTGCCACAAGGGTCAATTTGGGAGATCAGCCCCAGCATTTT. It encodes CATRVNLGDQPQHF. The chain carries TRBV7-2 and TRBJ1-5; no clear D. Between the trimmed V and J ends, which lost 10 bases and 5 bases, there was a span of 18 bases. The CDR3 length is 14 residues. Germline CDR1 and CDR2: SGHTA and FQGNSA.

The chain has TRBV5-1 and TRBJ1-3, with D unclear. Trimming stripped 4 bases from V and 8 bases from J, with 7 bases between. The CDR3 spans 11 residues. The germline CDR1 and CDR2 sequences are SGHRS and YFSETQ. The CDR3 DNA is TGCGCCAGCAGCGAGGGTTACACCATATATTTT. This translates into CASSEGYTIYF. The full variable domain, with the rest looked up from reference TRBV5-1 and TRBJ1-3, is KAGVTQTPRYLIKTRGQQVTLSCSPISGHRSVSWYQQTPGQGLQFLFEYFSETQRNKGNFPGRFSGRQFSNSRSEMNVSTLELGDSALYLCASSEGYTIYFGEGSWLTVV.

The V call is TRBV6-5, the J call TRBJ1-2; 8 bases match TRBD1. Germline V gene data show CDR1 as MNHEY and CDR2 as SVGAGI. Trimming at V came to 6 bases and at J to 8 bases, leaving 8 bases not matched to a gene. The length of the CDR3 is 13 residues. CDR3 sequence: CASRSGGAGGYTF. The CDR3 DNA is TGTGCCAGCAGGTCAGGGGGCGCGGGAGGCTACACCTTC.

The chain has TRBV6-5 and TRBJ2-2; no clear D gene. V lost 7 bases to trimming and J lost 6 bases, with 9 bases between them. The CDR3 runs 12 residues. CDR1 is MNHEY and CDR2 is SVGAGI in the germline V gene. CDR3 loop: CASKAVSGELFF. CDR3 bases: TGTGCCAGCAAGGCGGTCTCCGGGGAGCTGTTTTTT.

This clone showed up just once. The V call is TRBV10-3, the J call TRBJ2-1, with D unresolved. The germline V gene has CDR1 ENHRY and CDR2 SYGVKD. V lost 0 bases, J lost 0 bases, and 12 bases lay in between. The CDR3 extends over 17 amino acids. The chain's CDR3 is CAISESLERSSYNEQFF. The CDR3, as DNA: TGTGCCATCAGTGAGTCGTTGGAACGGAGCTCCTACAATGAGCAGTTCTTC.